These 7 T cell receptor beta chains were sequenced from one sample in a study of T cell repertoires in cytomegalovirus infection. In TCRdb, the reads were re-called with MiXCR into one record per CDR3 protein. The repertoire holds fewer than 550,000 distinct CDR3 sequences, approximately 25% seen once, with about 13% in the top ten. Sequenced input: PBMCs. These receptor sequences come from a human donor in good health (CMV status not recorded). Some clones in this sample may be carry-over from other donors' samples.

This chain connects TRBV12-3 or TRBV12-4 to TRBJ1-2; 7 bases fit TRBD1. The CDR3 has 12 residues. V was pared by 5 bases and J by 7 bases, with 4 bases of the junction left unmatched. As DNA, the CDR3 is TGTGCCAGCAGTACACGGACAGGTGGCTACACCTTC. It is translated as CASSTRTGGYTF.

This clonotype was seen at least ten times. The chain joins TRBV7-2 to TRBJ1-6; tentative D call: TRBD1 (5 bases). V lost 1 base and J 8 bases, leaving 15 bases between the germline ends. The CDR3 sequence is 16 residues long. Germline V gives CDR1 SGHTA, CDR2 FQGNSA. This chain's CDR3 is CASSLGVQGPDSPLHF. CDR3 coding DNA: TGTGCCAGCAGCTTAGGAGTTCAGGGCCCCGATTCACCCCTCCACTTT. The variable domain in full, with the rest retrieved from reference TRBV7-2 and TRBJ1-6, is GAGVSQSPSNKVTEKGKDVELRCDPISGHTALYWYRQSLGQGLEFLIYFQGNSAPDKSGLPSDRFSAERTGGSVSTLTIQRTQQEDSAVYLCASSLGVQGPDSPLHFGNGTRLTVT.

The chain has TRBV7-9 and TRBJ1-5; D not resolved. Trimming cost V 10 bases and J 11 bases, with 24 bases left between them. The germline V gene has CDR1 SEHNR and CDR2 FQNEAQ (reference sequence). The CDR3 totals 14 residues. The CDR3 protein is CATNPGNTDLSQHF. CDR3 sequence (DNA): TGTGCCACCAACCCGGGGAACACCGATTTGTCCCAGCATTTT.

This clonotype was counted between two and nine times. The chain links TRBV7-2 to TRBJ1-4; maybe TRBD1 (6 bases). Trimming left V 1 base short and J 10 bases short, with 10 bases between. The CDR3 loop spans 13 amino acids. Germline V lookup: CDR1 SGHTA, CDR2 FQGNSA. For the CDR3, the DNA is TGTGCCAGCAGCTTAGACCAGGGGAGAAAACTGTTTTTT. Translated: CASSLDQGRKLFF.

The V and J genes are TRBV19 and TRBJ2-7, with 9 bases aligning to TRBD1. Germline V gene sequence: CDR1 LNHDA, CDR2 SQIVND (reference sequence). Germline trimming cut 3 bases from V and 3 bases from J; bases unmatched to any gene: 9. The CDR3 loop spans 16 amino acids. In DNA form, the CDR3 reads TGTGCCAGTAGTATGATGTCTGAGACAGGGGGCTACGAGCAGTACTTC. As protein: CASSMMSETGGYEQYF.

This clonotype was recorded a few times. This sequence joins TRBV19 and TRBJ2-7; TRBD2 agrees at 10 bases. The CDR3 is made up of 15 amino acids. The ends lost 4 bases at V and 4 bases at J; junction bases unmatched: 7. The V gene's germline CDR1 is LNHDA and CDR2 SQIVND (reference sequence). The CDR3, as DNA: TGTGCCAGTAGTACCGTTACTAGCGGGGCTTACGAGCAGTACTTC. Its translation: CASSTVTSGAYEQYF.

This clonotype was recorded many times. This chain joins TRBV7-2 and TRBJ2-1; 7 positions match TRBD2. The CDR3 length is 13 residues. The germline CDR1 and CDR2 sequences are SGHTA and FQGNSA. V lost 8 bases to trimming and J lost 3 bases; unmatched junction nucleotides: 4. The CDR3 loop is CASGTSVYNEQFF. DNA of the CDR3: TGTGCCAGCGGAACTAGCGTCTACAATGAGCAGTTCTTC.